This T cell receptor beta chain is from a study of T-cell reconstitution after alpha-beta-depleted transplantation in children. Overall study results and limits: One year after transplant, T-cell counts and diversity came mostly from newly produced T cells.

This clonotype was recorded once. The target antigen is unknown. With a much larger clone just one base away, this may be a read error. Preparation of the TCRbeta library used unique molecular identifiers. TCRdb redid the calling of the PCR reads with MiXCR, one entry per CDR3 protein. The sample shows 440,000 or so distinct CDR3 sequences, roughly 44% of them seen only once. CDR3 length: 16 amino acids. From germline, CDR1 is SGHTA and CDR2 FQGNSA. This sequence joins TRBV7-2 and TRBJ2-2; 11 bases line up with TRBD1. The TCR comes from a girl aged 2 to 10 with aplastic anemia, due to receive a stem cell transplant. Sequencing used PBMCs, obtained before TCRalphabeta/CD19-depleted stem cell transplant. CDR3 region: CASSLTGTGGHGEPFF. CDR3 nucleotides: TGTGCCAGCAGCTTGACCGGGACAGGGGGGCACGGGGAGCCGTTTTTT.